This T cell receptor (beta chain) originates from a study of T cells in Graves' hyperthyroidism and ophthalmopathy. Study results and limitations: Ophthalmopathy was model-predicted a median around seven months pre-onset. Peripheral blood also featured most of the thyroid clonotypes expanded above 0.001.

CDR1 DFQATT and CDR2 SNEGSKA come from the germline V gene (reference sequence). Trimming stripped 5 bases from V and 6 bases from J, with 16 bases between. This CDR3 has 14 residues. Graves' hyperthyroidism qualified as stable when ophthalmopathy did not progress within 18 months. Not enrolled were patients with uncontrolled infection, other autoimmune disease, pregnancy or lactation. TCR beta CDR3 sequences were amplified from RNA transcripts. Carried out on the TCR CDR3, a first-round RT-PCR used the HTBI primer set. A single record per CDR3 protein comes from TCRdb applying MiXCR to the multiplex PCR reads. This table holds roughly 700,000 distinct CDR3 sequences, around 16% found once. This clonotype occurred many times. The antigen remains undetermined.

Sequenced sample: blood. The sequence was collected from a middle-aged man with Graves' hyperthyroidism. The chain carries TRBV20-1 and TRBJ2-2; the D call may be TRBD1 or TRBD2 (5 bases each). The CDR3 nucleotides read TGCAGTGCTTCCCCCGGGACCCTGCCCGGGGAGCTGTTTTTT. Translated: CSASPGTLPGELFF.